This paragraph covers one T cell receptor beta chain sequence. These data come from a study of OX40 agonist ivuxolimab in advanced cancers. On the study more broadly: The drug used for patients, ivuxolimab, was an agonistic anti-OX40 (CD134) antibody.

Only in-frame clones appear in the TCRdb table, and some are missing; sequencing was by immunoSEQ multiplex PCR. The data show around 50,000 clones, with 85% to 90% seen just once and roughly a third held by the top ten. This TCR derives from an adult with an advanced solid tumor such as melanoma, head and neck, liver or kidney cancer. The source was CD4+ or CD8+ T cells sorted from blood, collected in a trial of the OX40 agonist ivuxolimab.

The CDR3 DNA sequence: TGCGCCAGCAGCCAAGATTGGGGCTCCTACGAGCAGTACTTC. Translated: CASSQDWGSYEQYF. The chain links TRBV4-1 to TRBJ2-7; D is uncertain. The CDR3 runs to 14 residues. Germline CDR1 is MGHRA and CDR2 is YSYEKL. V lost 0 bases and J lost 0, with 6 bases in between.